One sample yielded the 23 T cell receptor beta chains listed below, sequenced in a study of blood T cell repertoires in COVID-19. TCRdb's copy holds only in-frame clones and misses some; the assay was immunoSEQ multiplex PCR. Counted here are about 160,000 clones, 78% occurring once; the ten biggest clones make up about 15%. The sample comprised peripheral blood. The source of these receptors is a woman older than 75 with acute or convalescent COVID-19.

This sequence joins TRBV7-9 and TRBJ2-7; TRBD1 matches 10 bases. CDR1 and CDR2 from the germline V gene are SEHNR and FQNEAQ (reference sequence). CDR3 length equals 15 residues. V lost 5 bases, J lost 0 bases, and 4 bases stayed unmatched. The CDR3 sequence: CASSPRDRGSYEQYF. CDR3 nucleotide sequence: TGTGCCAGCAGCCCCCGGGACAGGGGCTCCTACGAGCAGTACTTC. Filled out from reference TRBV7-9 and TRBJ2-7, the complete variable domain reads DTGVSQNPRHKITKRGQNVTFRCDPISEHNRLYWYRQTLGQGPEFLTYFQNEAQLEKSRLLSDRFSAERPKGSFSTLEIQRTEQGDSAMYLCASSPRDRGSYEQYFGPGTRLTVT.

In regard to this clone: The sample contains more than one DNA sequence encoding this CDR3. The chain is built from TRBV6-5 and TRBJ1-2; possible D gene TRBD1, 6 bases. V shed 5 bases and J shed 0 bases, with 7 bases lying between them. Germline loops: CDR1 MNHEY, CDR2 SVGAGI. The CDR3 runs to 13 residues. CDR3 nucleotide sequence: TGTGCCAGCAGTAGGACAGCTAACTATGGCTACACCTTC. Translating gives CASSRTANYGYTF.

The J gene is TRBJ2-7, the V gene TRBV2, with 8 bases identical to TRBD2. The length of the CDR3 is 16 residues. Losses at the gene ends were 6 bases for V and 0 bases for J; bases not matched to a gene: 10. CDR1 is SNHLY and CDR2 is FYNNEI in the germline V gene. This chain's CDR3 is CASRTSGTSGSYEQYF. In DNA, the CDR3 is TGTGCCAGCAGGACGTCCGGAACTAGCGGCTCCTACGAGCAGTACTTC.

The V gene is TRBV6-6, the J gene TRBJ1-3; TRBD1 agrees at 7 bases. Per germline, CDR1 MNHNY and CDR2 SVGAGI (reference sequence). V lost 4 bases to trimming and J lost 5 bases; unmatched junction nucleotides: 8. The CDR3 extends over 15 amino acids. CDR3: CASSSRQGVRNTIYF. CDR3 bases: TGTGCCAGCAGTTCCCGACAGGGCGTCAGAAACACCATATATTTT.

The V call is TRBV2, the J call TRBJ2-6, with 8 bases identical to TRBD1. The germline V gene encodes CDR1 SNHLY and CDR2 FYNNEI. V gave up 3 bases and J gave up 0 bases; unmatched junction bases: 4. This CDR3 is built from 17 residues. DNA of the CDR3: TGTGCCAGCAGTGACCAGGGGGCGCGCTCTGGGGCCAACGTCCTGACTTTC. This gives the protein CASSDQGARSGANVLTF.

J is TRBJ1-4 and V is TRBV30; a weak D match, TRBD1 (5 bases). Germline V CDR1 and CDR2: GTSNPN, SVGIG (reference sequence). Trimming shortened V by 3 bases and J by 13 bases, and 12 bases separated the two germline ends. CDR3 length: 11 amino acids. The CDR3 protein is CAWRAQGLLFF. For the CDR3, the DNA is TGTGCCTGGAGGGCCCAGGGTTTACTGTTTTTT.

The rearrangement uses TRBV30 and TRBJ1-6; perhaps TRBD1 as D (5 bases). This CDR3 is 15 amino acids long. Trimming pared 7 bases from V and 10 bases from J, leaving 23 bases between. The germline V gene has CDR1 GTSNPN and CDR2 SVGIG (reference sequence). Here the CDR3 reads CASRSLAGRRSPLHF. The CDR3 region has the DNA TGTGCCTCGCGGTCGTTGGCAGGGAGGAGGTCACCCCTCCACTTT.

V usage is TRBV27 and J usage is TRBJ1-6; D ambiguous. V shed 6 bases and J shed 8 bases, with 20 bases lying between them. Germline V lookup: CDR1 MNHEY, CDR2 SMNVEV (reference sequence). This CDR3 spans 16 amino acids. DNA of the CDR3: TGTGCCAGCAGGGGTCTCTTTTTCGGGTCGGATTCACCCCTCCACTTT. Its protein product is CASRGLFFGSDSPLHF.

This chain links TRBV28 with TRBJ1-3; 8 bases map to TRBD1. Germline V gene sequence: CDR1 MDHEN, CDR2 SYDVKM. The ends lost 5 bases at V and 4 bases at J; junction bases unmatched: 10. CDR3 size: 16 residues. This chain's CDR3 is CASSNPQGAQGNTIYF. Written as DNA, the CDR3 is TGTGCCAGCAGTAACCCCCAGGGGGCTCAGGGAAACACCATATATTTT.

The chain couples TRBV19 to TRBJ2-7, with D maybe TRBD2 (5 bases). CDR3 length equals 13 residues. The V end was cut by 3 bases, the J end by 0 bases, with 6 bases between. The germline V gene encodes CDR1 LNHDA and CDR2 SQIVND (reference sequence). CDR3: CASSMGSSYEQYF. The CDR3 bases are TGTGCCAGTAGTATGGGGAGCTCCTACGAGCAGTACTTC.

J is TRBJ1-2 and V is TRBV19; D gene uncertain. The CDR3 is 13 amino acids. Looked up from germline, CDR1 is LNHDA and CDR2 is SQIVND (reference sequence). V lost 6 bases to trimming and J lost 0 bases, with 8 bases between them. The CDR3 loop reads CASRPRANYGYTF. CDR3 DNA: TGTGCCAGTAGGCCCCGAGCTAACTATGGCTACACCTTC.

The chain couples TRBV5-4 to TRBJ2-2; 10 positions match TRBD2. J was trimmed by 4 bases and V by 7 bases; bases with no gene match: 7. The length of the CDR3 is 15 residues. CDR1 SGHNT and CDR2 YYREEE come from the germline V gene (reference sequence). The CDR3 loop reads CASGTSGVRTGELFF. In DNA form, the CDR3 reads TGTGCCAGCGGAACTAGCGGGGTACGCACCGGGGAGCTGTTTTTT.

The chain carries TRBV7-9 and TRBJ1-1, with a weak D call TRBD1 (6 bases). With 3 bases removed from V and 1 base from J, the gap between germline ends came to 15 bases. Germline V lookup: CDR1 SEHNR, CDR2 FQNEAQ (reference sequence). This CDR3 has 16 residues. CDR3 coding DNA: TGTGCCAGCAGCTTGGAGACAGGCCCCAGGAACACTGAAGCTTTCTTT. Translation: CASSLETGPRNTEAFF.

V is TRBV5-8 and J is TRBJ2-1; 8 nucleotides agree with TRBD2. Germline CDR1 is SGHTS and CDR2 is YDEGEE. The trim removed 4 bases at V and 6 bases at J, leaving 6 bases unmatched. The CDR3 extends over 14 amino acids. The CDR3 DNA reads as TGTGCCAGCAGCATCACCGGGACTAGCAATGAGCAGTTCTTC. Protein product: CASSITGTSNEQFF.

The chain carries TRBV5-1 and TRBJ2-5, with D perhaps being TRBD1 or TRBD2 (6 bases each). The CDR3 runs 14 residues. Trimming removed 4 bases at V and 0 bases at J, with 10 bases between. Germline CDR1 reads SGHRS; CDR2 reads YFSETQ. CDR3 protein: CASSLGGHQETQYF. In nucleotides, the CDR3 is TGCGCCAGCAGCCTGGGGGGCCACCAAGAGACCCAGTACTTC.

This chain connects TRBV29-1 to TRBJ2-5; 13 bases align to TRBD2. The CDR3 spans 14 residues. The trim removed 5 bases at V and 7 bases at J, leaving 7 bases unmatched. CDR1 and CDR2 from the germline V gene are SQVTM and ANQGSEA. CDR3 nucleotide sequence: TGCAGCGTTAGGACTAGCGGGAGTGTGGGGACCCAGTACTTC. Protein: CSVRTSGSVGTQYF.

This chain joins TRBV29-1 and TRBJ2-1, with 13 bases aligning to TRBD2. J gave up 3 bases and V 4 bases, and 9 bases lay outside the gene matches. The CDR3 spans 17 residues. Germline assignment: CDR1 SQVTM and CDR2 ANQGSEA. The CDR3, as DNA: TGCAGCGTTGGGGGGACTAGCGGGGATTTGAGCTACAATGAGCAGTTCTTC. Translating it yields CSVGGTSGDLSYNEQFF.

The rearrangement links TRBV2 to TRBJ1-3; a possible D gene is TRBD1 (5 bases). The V gene's germline CDR1 is SNHLY and CDR2 FYNNEI. V was pared by 5 bases and J by 0 bases, with 17 bases between. CDR3 length: 17 amino acids. The CDR3 DNA is TGTGCCAGCAGTTTCCGACCGACGGGGGGCTCTGGAAACACCATATATTTT. This codes for CASSFRPTGGSGNTIYF.

CDR3 sequence: CASSAGLSNQPQHF. CDR3 in DNA: TGTGCCAGTAGTGCAGGACTGAGCAATCAGCCCCAGCATTTT. The J gene is TRBJ1-5, the V gene TRBV19; D call uncertain. Deletions cut 5 bases from V and 1 base from J, with 9 bases between. CDR3 length: 14 amino acids. Germline CDR1 reads LNHDA; CDR2 reads SQIVND (reference sequence).

The rearrangement links TRBV28 to TRBJ1-5, with D perhaps matching TRBD1 (5 bases). Germline CDR1 and CDR2: MDHEN and SYDVKM. The CDR3 runs 14 residues. V was cut by 10 bases and J by 5 bases, with 18 bases left in between. CDR3 sequence: CATGSAGNYQPQHF. For the CDR3, the DNA is TGTGCCACCGGTTCTGCAGGGAACTATCAGCCCCAGCATTTT.

This rearrangement joins TRBV18 to TRBJ1-2, with D uncertain. Germline assignment: CDR1 KGHSH and CDR2 LQKENI. The CDR3 sequence is 14 residues long. V lost 1 base and J 4 bases, leaving 10 bases between the germline ends. The CDR3 DNA follows: TGTGCCAGCTCACCACTGGAGGCCCTCTATGGCTACACCTTC. This encodes CASSPLEALYGYTF.

This chain links TRBV6-5 with TRBJ1-2, with TRBD1 as a possible D gene (5 bases). Trimming took off 4 bases at V and 7 bases at J, with 16 bases between the two ends. Looked up from germline, CDR1 is MNHEY and CDR2 is SVGAGI. This CDR3 region has 14 residues. CDR3 sequence: CASSSGEGWGGYTF. CDR3 DNA: TGTGCCAGCAGTTCCGGGGAGGGGTGGGGTGGCTACACCTTC.

J is TRBJ2-1 and V is TRBV27, with D tentatively TRBD2 (5 bases). This CDR3 comprises 13 residues. Deletions cut 2 bases from V and 8 bases from J, with 10 bases between. Per germline, CDR1 MNHEY and CDR2 SMNVEV (reference sequence). CDR3 in DNA: TGTGCCAGCAGTTTAGTGAGGGTCGATGAGCAGTTCTTC. As protein: CASSLVRVDEQFF.